The source of this TCR beta chain is a study of blood T cell repertoires in COVID-19. Study-level background: The study drew acute and convalescent COVID-19 samples from the United States, Italy and Spain. PBMCs, B-cell-depleted T cells, or T cells were the source of the cDNA or gDNA that made up the material.

Per the study methods: By means of reference gene primer amplification, nucleated cell counts were estimated. TCRdb's copy holds only in-frame clones and misses some; the assay was immunoSEQ multiplex PCR. The V and J calls and clone size come from that table; D and trimming were worked out from the DNA. The repertoire holds 75,000 to 80,000 clones, around 89% seen once, with 7% to 10% in the top ten. The CDR3 runs to 16 residues. Germline CDR1 and CDR2: SGHVS and FQNEAQ. Trimming removed 5 bases from V and 6 bases from J, with 19 bases in between. The chain uses TRBV7-8 and TRBJ2-2; D is possibly TRBD1 (6 bases). This clonotype originated in a human donor in a cohort sampled during active COVID-19. Sample: peripheral blood. The CDR3 is CASSPGGRFFPGELFF. The CDR3 nucleotides read TGTGCCAGCAGCCCTGGGGGCAGGTTTTTTCCCGGGGAGCTGTTTTTT.